Presented here are 12 T cell receptor beta chains from one specimen sequenced in a study of T cells in Graves' hyperthyroidism and ophthalmopathy. The investigators amplified TCR beta CDR3 regions from RNA transcripts. During a first-round RT-PCR of the TCR CDR3, the HTBI primer set was used. TCRdb re-called the multiplex PCR reads through MiXCR, storing one row per CDR3 protein. The sample records about 270,000 distinct CDR3 sequences, 25% to 30% being singletons. The sequenced sample was blood. All receptors derive from a man in his forties with Graves' hyperthyroidism that later progressed to Graves' ophthalmopathy.

This clonotype was observed at least ten times. The chain links TRBV3-1 to TRBJ1-6, with no clear D. The CDR3 length is 13 residues. Deletions cut 1 base from V and 6 bases from J, with 4 bases between. Germline CDR1 and CDR2: LGHDT and YNNKEL (reference sequence). CDR3 sequence reads: CASSQGFNSPLHF. The CDR3 nucleotides are TGTGCCAGCAGCCAAGGGTTTAATTCACCCCTCCACTTT.

This clonotype was detected many times. The J gene is TRBJ1-5, the V gene TRBV30, with no clear D. Between the trimmed V and J ends, which lost 1 base and 4 bases, there was a span of 8 bases. The CDR3 is 13 residues long. The germline CDR1 and CDR2 sequences are GTSNPN and SVGIG (reference sequence). The CDR3 nucleotides read TGTGCCTGGAGTGACCGTTTGAATCAGCCCCAGCATTTT. As protein: CAWSDRLNQPQHF.

This clonotype was counted many times. This rearrangement joins TRBV12-3 or TRBV12-4 to TRBJ2-3; 7 positions agree with TRBD2. The V gene end was trimmed by 6 bases and the J gene end by 6 bases; junction bases not matched to a gene: 3. This CDR3 has 12 amino acids. CDR3 bases: TGTGCCAGCAGATCCGGGGGGGATACGCAGTATTTT. Translating gives CASRSGGDTQYF.

At least ten counts were recorded for this clonotype. The V gene is TRBV30, the J gene TRBJ2-5; TRBD1 is a possible D gene (6 bases). Per the germline V gene, CDR1 is GTSNPN and CDR2 is SVGIG (reference sequence). The CDR3 loop spans 14 amino acids. V gave up 0 bases and J gave up 3 bases, with 11 bases separating them. The CDR3 DNA sequence: TGTGCCTGGAGTGTAGGGGCAGGGGAAGAGACCCAGTACTTC. Amino acid sequence: CAWSVGAGEETQYF.

This clonotype was picked up many times. The chain has TRBV27 and TRBJ2-7; no firm D call. Germline V gives CDR1 MNHEY, CDR2 SMNVEV (reference sequence). V lost 3 bases to trimming and J lost 0 bases, with 9 bases between them. The CDR3 has 14 residues. CDR3 in amino acids: CASSFGFSSYEQYF. In DNA form, the CDR3 reads TGTGCCAGCAGTTTTGGTTTTAGCTCCTACGAGCAGTACTTC.

The V call is TRBV14, the J call TRBJ1-1; tentative D call: TRBD1 (5 bases). Trimming shortened V by 5 bases and J by 4 bases, and 14 bases separated the two germline ends. The CDR3 length is 14 residues. Germline V gene sequence: CDR1 SGHDN, CDR2 FVKESK. Written as DNA, the CDR3 is TGTGCCAGCAGCTCGAACTGGGGGAGCACTGAAGCTTTCTTT. Protein sequence: CASSSNWGSTEAFF.

In its sample, this clonotype was seen many times. The CDR3 DNA follows: TGCAGTGCCCGTACGACAGGGGGTAGGAATTCACCCCTCCACTTT. It yields the protein CSARTTGGRNSPLHF. The chain links TRBV20-1 to TRBJ1-6, with TRBD1 matching 9 bases. Trimming took 6 bases from V and 7 from J; bases not matched to a gene: 10. CDR3 length: 15 amino acids. The germline V gene encodes CDR1 DFQATT and CDR2 SNEGSKA (reference sequence).

This clonotype was found many times. V and J are TRBV10-3 and TRBJ1-2; 8 nucleotides line up with TRBD1. The CDR3 length is 15 residues. Germline lookup yields CDR1 ENHRY and CDR2 SYGVKD. V gave up 0 bases and J gave up 8 bases; unmatched junction bases: 8. CDR3 DNA sequence: TGTGCCATCAGTGAGTCATGGGACAGGAAAGTGGGCTACACCTTC. Translation gives CAISESWDRKVGYTF.

There are many counts of this clonotype. The J gene is TRBJ2-7, the V gene TRBV15; TRBD1 or TRBD2 may be the D gene (5 bases each). V was pared by 5 bases and J by 0 bases, with 14 bases between. The CDR3 loop spans 15 amino acids. CDR1 LNHNV and CDR2 YYDKDF come from the germline V gene (reference sequence). The chain's CDR3 is CATSGLGESSYEQYF. CDR3 in DNA: TGTGCCACCAGCGGTCTAGGGGAGAGCTCCTACGAGCAGTACTTC.

This clonotype was found many times. DNA for the CDR3: TGTGCCAGCAGTAACGGGGACTACTCATACTCTGGGGCCAACGTCCTGACTTTC. It encodes CASSNGDYSYSGANVLTF. This chain links TRBV6-2 or TRBV6-3 with TRBJ2-6; 7 bases match TRBD2. The CDR3 spans 18 residues. V dropped 5 bases and J dropped 0; count of bases not matched to a gene: 10. CDR1 and CDR2 from the germline V gene are MNHEY and SVGEGT.

The sample holds many counts of this clonotype. The chain recombines TRBV10-2 with TRBJ2-7; D is possibly TRBD1 (6 bases). This CDR3 contains 15 residues. CDR1 and CDR2 from the germline V gene are WSHSY and SAAADI. V lost 6 bases, J lost 7 bases, and 22 bases lay in between. The CDR3 coding sequence is TGCGCCAGCAGGGGTTCCCGGGACACCGTTTTTGAGCAGTACTTC. Its protein is CASRGSRDTVFEQYF.

This clonotype was seen at least ten times. This chain links TRBV6-5 with TRBJ2-5; no clear D. Trimming took 7 bases from V and 5 from J, leaving 17 bases between them. This CDR3 is 14 amino acids long. The germline gives CDR1 MNHEY, CDR2 SVGAGI. CDR3 coding DNA: TGTGCCAGCATCGCCTCTCGGAGCCTGGAGACCCAGTACTTC. It codes for CASIASRSLETQYF.